This TCR beta chain was captured by sequencing in a study of a mutant IDH1 vaccine in newly diagnosed glioma. Study-level information: Treated patients, averaging approximately 40 years, were roughly 62% male and about 38% female. Visit V12 was scheduled at week 35 and visit V13 at week 47. Study-level results: Variations in leading peripheral T cell clonotypes appeared to have no connection with pseudoprogression.

This clone was detected once. Its antigen is still unknown. Repertoires were generated with immunoSEQ multiplex PCR, while TCRdb's copy carries only in-frame clones and drops some. This sample has some 31,000 clones, with approximately 84% found just once. Time point: week 47, end of study. Vaccination used 300 ug of mutant IDH1 20-mer peptide per dose, with topical imiquimod. Each tumor in the donors was a new WHO grade 3 or 4 astrocytoma, IDH1-mutant and ATRX-lost. CDR3 length equals 13 residues. Germline V lookup: CDR1 MRHNA, CDR2 SNTAGT. Trimming took 5 bases from V and 5 from J, leaving 12 bases between them.

This clonotype originated in a young man with glioma. The specimen comprised PBMCs, sampled from a glioma patient whose treatment included an IDH1 peptide vaccine. The rearrangement joins TRBV6-4 to TRBJ2-5; D could derive from TRBD1 or TRBD2 (5 bases each). In nucleotides, the CDR3 is TGTGCCAGCAGTCAGGGACCGGGGGAGACCCAGTACTTC. It yields the protein CASSQGPGETQYF.